These T cell receptor beta chains were read from a single sample in a study of a mutant IDH1 vaccine in newly diagnosed glioma. The method was immunoSEQ multiplex PCR; TCRdb's version includes in-frame clones alone and lacks a portion of them. The sample carries about 36,000 clones, 65% to 85% recorded once. Their antigens remain unidentified. The sample in question was PBMCs, obtained from a glioma patient whose treatment included an IDH1 peptide vaccine. The receptors were gathered from a man in his forties with glioma. The CDR3 runs from the conserved cysteine through the conserved F or W. Fields, in order: V gene, clone size, D gene, J gene, CDR3 DNA, CDR3 protein. A D gene is named only where the DNA matches it firmly. Rows may omit the clone size; those that give it use once, few, many or a size class.

TRBV18	-	TRBD1	TRBJ2-7	TGTGCCAGCTCAATGCGGGACAGGTACCCGTACGAGCAGTACTTC	CASSMRDRYPYEQYF
TRBV27	few	-	TRBJ2-6	TGTGCCAGCAGTTTATTTGGCGGGAACTCTGGGGCCAACGTCCTGACTTTC	CASSLFGGNSGANVLTF
TRBV6-1	-	TRBD1	TRBJ2-4	TGTGCCAGCAGTGAACTTGGGACAGGCCTAGCCAAAAACATTCAGTACTTC	CASSELGTGLAKNIQYF
TRBV6-6	once	-	TRBJ1-4	TGTGCCAGCGGAGTTGCTGGGGAAAAACTGTTTTTT	CASGVAGEKLFF
TRBV25-1	-	TRBD2	TRBJ2-5	TGTGCCAGCAGTGAAATACCGGGACTAGGGGGAGAGACCCAGTACTTC	CASSEIPGLGGETQYF
TRBV5-1	-	-	TRBJ2-7	TGCGCCAGCAGCTTGGGCCCCACCCGCGAGCAGTACTTC	CASSLGPTREQYF
TRBV6-5	-	-	TRBJ2-7	TGTGCCAGCAGTTACTCGTACATCAACGAGCAGTACTTC	CASSYSYINEQYF
TRBV11-3	-	TRBD2	TRBJ2-2	TGTGCCAGCAGCCCCTTAGCGGGAGCGGGAACCGGGGAGCTGTTTTTT	CASSPLAGAGTGELFF
TRBV11-3	few	-	TRBJ1-1	TGTGCCAGCAGCTGGGACGGCCTAAGTGACACTGAAGCTTTCTTT	CASSWDGLSDTEAFF
TRBV7-9	-	-	TRBJ2-1	TGTGCCAGCAGCTCCTACTTAGCGAGGAGTTCCTACAATGAGCAGTTCTTC	CASSSYLARSSYNEQFF
TRBV20-1	-	-	TRBJ2-7	TGCAGTGCTAATTCCGGCTACGAGCAGTACTTC	CSANSGYEQYF
TRBV7-6	once	-	TRBJ2-5	TGTGCCAGCAGCCCGGGCCAGATAGTGGAGACCCAGTACTTC	CASSPGQIVETQYF
TRBV7-2	few	TRBD2	TRBJ2-2	TGTGCCAGCAGCCTCGTGGGGACTAGCGGGAGCGGGGACACCGGGGAGCTGTTTTTT	CASSLVGTSGSGDTGELFF
TRBV27	-	-	TRBJ1-1	TGTGCCAGCATTCCCGTGGGGGCCGTGAACACTGAAGCTTTCTTT	CASIPVGAVNTEAFF
TRBV6-4	-	TRBD2	TRBJ2-1	TGTGCCAGCAGTGACGGACTAGCGGGCAATGAGCAGTTCTTC	CASSDGLAGNEQFF
TRBV5-1	-	-	TRBJ2-1	TGCGCCAGCAGTCCCTCGGGGAATGAGGGCAATGAGCAGTTCTTC	CASSPSGNEGNEQFF
TRBV6-6	-	-	TRBJ2-5	TGTGCCAGCGGTAGTGGGATAGAGACCCAGTACTTC	CASGSGIETQYF
TRBV5-4	-	TRBD2	TRBJ2-7	TGTGCCAGCAGCGGACTAGGCTACGAGCAGTACTTC	CASSGLGYEQYF
TRBV2	-	-	TRBJ1-2	TGTGTCAGCAGTGTAAGGGGATATGGCTACACCTTC	CVSSVRGYGYTF
TRBV28	once	-	TRBJ1-2	TGTGCCAGCAACAGTATGGGGCTGAGCTATGGCTACACCTTC	CASNSMGLSYGYTF
TRBV2	-	-	TRBJ2-1	TGTGCCAGCAGTGTGGGGCGAGGCAGGTACAATGAGCAGTTCTTC	CASSVGRGRYNEQFF
TRBV6-5	-	-	TRBJ1-1	TGTGCCAGCAGGTTCAGTCTATCGAACACTGAAGCTTTCTTT	CASRFSLSNTEAFF
TRBV2	-	-	TRBJ2-2	TGTGCCAGCAGGGTTGCCACGAACACCGGGGAGCTGTTTTTT	CASRVATNTGELFF
TRBV27	-	-	TRBJ1-1	TGTGCCAGCAGTTTAAGGGGACTAAGGGAAGCTTTCTTT	CASSLRGLREAFF
TRBV5-8	-	-	TRBJ1-1	TGTGCCAGCAGCGTGCCGGGACCGACGAACACTGAAGCTTTCTTT	CASSVPGPTNTEAFF
TRBV29-1	-	-	TRBJ1-1	TGCAGCGCCCTACTACAGGGACTGAAGAACACTGAAGCTTTCTTT	CSALLQGLKNTEAFF
TRBV2	-	-	TRBJ2-1	TGTGCCAGCAGTGGAGTAGAGCAGTTCTTC	CASSGVEQFF
TRBV7-6	-	-	TRBJ2-5	TGTGCCAGCAGACGATGGGACTCCGTCGTCGAGACCCAGTACTTC	CASRRWDSVVETQYF
TRBV7-2	-	TRBD2	TRBJ2-5	TGTGCCAGCAGGCTAGCGGGGACATTGGAGGAGACCCAGTACTTC	CASRLAGTLEETQYF
TRBV5-4	-	-	TRBJ1-2	TGTGCCAGCACCTCGCAGAGGGCCTCTAACTATGGCTACACCTTC	CASTSQRASNYGYTF
TRBV9	-	-	TRBJ2-2	TGTGCCAGCAGCGTAGTTGAATCCGGGGAGCTGTTTTTT	CASSVVESGELFF
TRBV5-6	-	-	TRBJ1-1	TGTGCCAGCAGCTTGGGAGGGTTCGGGGTTCTTGCTGAAGCTTTCTTT	CASSLGGFGVLAEAFF
TRBV10-2	-	-	TRBJ1-4	TGCGCCAGCAGTAGGACCCCCCGAGGAGAAAAACTGTTTTTT	CASSRTPRGEKLFF
TRBV11-2	-	TRBD1	TRBJ1-1	TGTGCCAGCAGCCAACTCAGGGGGCAGAACACTGAAGCTTTCTTT	CASSQLRGQNTEAFF
TRBV2	-	-	TRBJ1-2	TGTGCCAGCAGGCCCGGGGCAGGAGGCTACACCTTC	CASRPGAGGYTF
TRBV4-1	few	-	TRBJ2-5	TGCGCCAGCAGTCATCCCACTTTACGGGAAGAGACCCAGTACTTC	CASSHPTLREETQYF
TRBV11-2	-	-	TRBJ2-2	TGTGCCAGCAGCCAGAACCGGGGCGCGGGGGAGCTGTTTTTT	CASSQNRGAGELFF
TRBV30	-	TRBD1	TRBJ2-2	TGTGCCTGGATCGAGTTCCCAGGGGGTACCGGGGAGCTGTTTTTT	CAWIEFPGGTGELFF
TRBV4-3	-	-	TRBJ2-2	TGCGCCAGCAGCCACGCTGATAACACCGGGGAGCTGTTTTTT	CASSHADNTGELFF
TRBV13	-	-	TRBJ2-2	TGTGCCAGCAGCTTAGGTGGGCTTGGGACCGGGGAGCTGTTTTTT	CASSLGGLGTGELFF
TRBV2	-	-	TRBJ1-5	TGTGCCAGCAGTGTTAGACGGGACCAGCCCCAGCATTTT	CASSVRRDQPQHF
TRBV27	few	-	TRBJ1-1	TGTGCCAGCAGTTTCAGGGGAAGGGACACTGAAGCTTTCTTT	CASSFRGRDTEAFF
TRBV5-1	-	-	TRBJ2-2	TGCGCCAGCAGCGAGGGAGTTAACACCGGGGAGCTGTTTTTT	CASSEGVNTGELFF
TRBV6-1	-	TRBD1	TRBJ1-2	TGTGCCAGCAGTGAATCAGGGGGGGGAAACTATGGCTACACCTTC	CASSESGGGNYGYTF
TRBV6-5	-	-	TRBJ1-2	TGTGCCAGCAGCCCCGGGCCAGGAACTGGCGGCTACACCTTC	CASSPGPGTGGYTF
TRBV4-1	-	TRBD2	TRBJ2-1	TGCGCCAGCGGTGGACTAGCGGGGGGACTTAGCTCCTACAATGAGCAGTTCTTC	CASGGLAGGLSSYNEQFF
TRBV28	-	-	TRBJ1-4	TGTGCCAGCAGTCCTCAGGCGTCGCGGGAAAAACTGTTTTTT	CASSPQASREKLFF